This T cell receptor beta chain came from a study of blood T cell repertoires in COVID-19. Study details: Donors in the United States, Italy and Spain gave samples during acute or convalescent COVID-19.

Sequencing used immunoSEQ multiplex PCR; TCRdb keeps in-frame clones, though not all of them. The sample has more than 100,000 clones, around 81% seen once. This clone has just one count. This TCR came from a woman aged 55-69 years with active or convalescent COVID-19. The sequenced sample was peripheral blood.

CDR3 in amino acids: CASSRDNRVVYGYTF. For the CDR3, the DNA is TGTGCCAGCAGTCGAGATAACAGGGTAGTCTATGGCTACACCTTC. The rearrangement uses TRBV27 and TRBJ1-2, with D possibly being TRBD1 (6 bases). V was clipped by 5 bases and J by 4 bases, with 17 bases between them. This CDR3 comprises 15 residues. Germline V lookup: CDR1 MNHEY, CDR2 SMNVEV (reference sequence).